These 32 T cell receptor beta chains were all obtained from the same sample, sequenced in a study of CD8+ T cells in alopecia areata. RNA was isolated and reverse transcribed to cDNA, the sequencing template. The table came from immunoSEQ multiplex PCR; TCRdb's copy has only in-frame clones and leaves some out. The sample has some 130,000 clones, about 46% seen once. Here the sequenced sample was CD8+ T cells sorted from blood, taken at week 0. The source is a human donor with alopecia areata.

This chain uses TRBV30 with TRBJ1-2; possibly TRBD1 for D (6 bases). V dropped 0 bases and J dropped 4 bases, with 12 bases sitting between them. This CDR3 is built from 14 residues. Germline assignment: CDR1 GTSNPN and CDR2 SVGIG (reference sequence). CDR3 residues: CAWSVSQGSYGYTF. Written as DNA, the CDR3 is TGTGCCTGGAGTGTATCTCAGGGGAGCTATGGCTACACCTTC.

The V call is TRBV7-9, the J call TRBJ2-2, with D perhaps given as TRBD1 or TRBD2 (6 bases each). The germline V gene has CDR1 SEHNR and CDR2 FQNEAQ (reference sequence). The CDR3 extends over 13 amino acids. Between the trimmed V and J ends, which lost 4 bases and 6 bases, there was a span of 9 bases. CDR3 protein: CASSWGAAGELFF. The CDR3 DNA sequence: TGTGCCAGCAGCTGGGGGGCTGCCGGGGAGCTGTTTTTT.

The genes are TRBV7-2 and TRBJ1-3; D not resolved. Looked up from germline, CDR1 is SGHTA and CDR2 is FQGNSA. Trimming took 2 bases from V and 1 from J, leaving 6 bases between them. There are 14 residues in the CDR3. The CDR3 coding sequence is TGTGCCAGCAGCTTACGGATTTCTGGAAACACCATATATTTT. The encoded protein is CASSLRISGNTIYF.

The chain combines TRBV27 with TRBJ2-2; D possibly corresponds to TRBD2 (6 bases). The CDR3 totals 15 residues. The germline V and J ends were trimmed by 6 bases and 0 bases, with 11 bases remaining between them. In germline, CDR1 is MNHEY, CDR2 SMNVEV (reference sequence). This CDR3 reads CASSWDWANTGELFF. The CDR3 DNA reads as TGTGCCAGCAGCTGGGACTGGGCGAACACCGGGGAGCTGTTTTTT.

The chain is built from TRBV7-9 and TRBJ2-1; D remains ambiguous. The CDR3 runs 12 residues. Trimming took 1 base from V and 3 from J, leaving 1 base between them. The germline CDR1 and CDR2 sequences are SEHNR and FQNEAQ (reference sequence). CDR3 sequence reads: CASSLDYNEQFF. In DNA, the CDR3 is TGTGCCAGCAGCTTAGACTACAATGAGCAGTTCTTC.

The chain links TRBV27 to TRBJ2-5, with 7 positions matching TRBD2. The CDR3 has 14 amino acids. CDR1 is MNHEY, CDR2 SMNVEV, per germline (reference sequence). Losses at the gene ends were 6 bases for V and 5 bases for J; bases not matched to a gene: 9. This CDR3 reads CASSIDGRSETQYF. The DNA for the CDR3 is TGTGCCAGCAGCATTGACGGGAGGTCGGAGACCCAGTACTTC.

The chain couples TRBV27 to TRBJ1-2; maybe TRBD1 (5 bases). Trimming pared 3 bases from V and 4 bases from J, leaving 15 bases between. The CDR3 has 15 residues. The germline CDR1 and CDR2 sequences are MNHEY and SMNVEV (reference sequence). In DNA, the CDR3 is TGTGCCAGCAGTTTGTTGGGGACCGCCCTCTATGGCTACACCTTC. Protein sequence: CASSLLGTALYGYTF.

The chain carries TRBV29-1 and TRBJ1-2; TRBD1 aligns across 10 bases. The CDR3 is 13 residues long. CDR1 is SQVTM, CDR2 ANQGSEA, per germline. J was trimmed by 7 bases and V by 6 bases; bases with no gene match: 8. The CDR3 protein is CSVSGTGEGGYTF. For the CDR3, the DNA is TGCAGCGTGTCCGGGACAGGGGAGGGTGGCTACACCTTC.

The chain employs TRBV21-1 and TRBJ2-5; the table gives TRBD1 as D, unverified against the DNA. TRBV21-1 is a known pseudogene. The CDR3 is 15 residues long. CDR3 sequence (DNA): TGTGCCAGCAGCAAAGTGGGACAGGGGCAAGGGGCCCAGTACTTC. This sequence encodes CASSKVGQGQGAQYF.

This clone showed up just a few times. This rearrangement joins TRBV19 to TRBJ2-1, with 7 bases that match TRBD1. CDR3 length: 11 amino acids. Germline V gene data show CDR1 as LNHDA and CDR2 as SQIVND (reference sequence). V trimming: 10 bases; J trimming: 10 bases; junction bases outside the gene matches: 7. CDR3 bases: TGTGCCACTTTTACAGGGGTCGAGCAGTTCTTC. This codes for CATFTGVEQFF.

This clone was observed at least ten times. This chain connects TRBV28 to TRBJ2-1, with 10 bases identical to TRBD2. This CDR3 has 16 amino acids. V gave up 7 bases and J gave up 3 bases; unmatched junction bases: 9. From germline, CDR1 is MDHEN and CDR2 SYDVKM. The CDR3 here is CASTGLAGEIYNEQFF. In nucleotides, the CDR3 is TGTGCCAGCACCGGGCTAGCGGGGGAGATCTACAATGAGCAGTTCTTC.

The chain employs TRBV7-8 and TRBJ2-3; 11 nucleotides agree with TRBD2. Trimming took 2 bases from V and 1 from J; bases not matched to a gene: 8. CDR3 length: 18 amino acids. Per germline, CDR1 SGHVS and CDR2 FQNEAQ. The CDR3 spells CASSLFASGGPGTDTQYF. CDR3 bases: TGTGCCAGCAGCTTATTTGCTAGCGGGGGGCCCGGCACAGATACGCAGTATTTT.

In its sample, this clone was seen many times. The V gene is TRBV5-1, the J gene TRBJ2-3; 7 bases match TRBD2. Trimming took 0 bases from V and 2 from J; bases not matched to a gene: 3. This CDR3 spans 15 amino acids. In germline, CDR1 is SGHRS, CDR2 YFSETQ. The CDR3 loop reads CASSLVLAYTDTQYF. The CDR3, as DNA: TGCGCCAGCAGCTTGGTACTAGCGTACACAGATACGCAGTATTTT.

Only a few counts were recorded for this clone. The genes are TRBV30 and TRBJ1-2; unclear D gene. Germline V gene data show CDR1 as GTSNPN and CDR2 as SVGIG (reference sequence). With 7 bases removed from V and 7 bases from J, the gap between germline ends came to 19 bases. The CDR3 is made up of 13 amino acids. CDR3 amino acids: CASRGQRKRGYTF. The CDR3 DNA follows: TGTGCCTCCAGAGGCCAGCGAAAACGTGGCTACACCTTC.

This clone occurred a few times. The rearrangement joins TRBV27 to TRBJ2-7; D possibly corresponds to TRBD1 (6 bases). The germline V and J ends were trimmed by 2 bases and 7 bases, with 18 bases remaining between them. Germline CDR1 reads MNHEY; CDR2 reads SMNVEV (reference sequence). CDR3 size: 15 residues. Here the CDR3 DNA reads TGTGCCAGCAGTTTACAGGGGAGAGTCCTACGAGAGCAGTACTTC. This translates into CASSLQGRVLREQYF.

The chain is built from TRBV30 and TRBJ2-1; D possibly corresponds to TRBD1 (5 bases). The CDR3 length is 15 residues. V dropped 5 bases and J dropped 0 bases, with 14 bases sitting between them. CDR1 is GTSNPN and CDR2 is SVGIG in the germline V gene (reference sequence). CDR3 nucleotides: TGTGCCTGGGAATTTGACAGTACCTCCTACAATGAGCAGTTCTTC. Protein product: CAWEFDSTSYNEQFF.

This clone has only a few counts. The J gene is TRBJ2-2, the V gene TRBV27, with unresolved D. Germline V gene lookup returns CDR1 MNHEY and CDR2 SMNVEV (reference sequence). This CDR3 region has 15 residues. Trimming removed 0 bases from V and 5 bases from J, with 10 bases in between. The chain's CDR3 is CASSLSNSMTGELFF. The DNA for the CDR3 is TGTGCCAGCAGTTTATCGAATAGTATGACCGGGGAGCTGTTTTTT.

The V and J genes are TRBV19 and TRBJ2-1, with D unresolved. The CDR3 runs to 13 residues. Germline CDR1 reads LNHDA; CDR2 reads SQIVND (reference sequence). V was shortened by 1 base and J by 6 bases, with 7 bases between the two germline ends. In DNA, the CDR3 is TGTGCCAGTAGTATAGGGACCGTCAATGAGCAGTTCTTC. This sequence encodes CASSIGTVNEQFF.

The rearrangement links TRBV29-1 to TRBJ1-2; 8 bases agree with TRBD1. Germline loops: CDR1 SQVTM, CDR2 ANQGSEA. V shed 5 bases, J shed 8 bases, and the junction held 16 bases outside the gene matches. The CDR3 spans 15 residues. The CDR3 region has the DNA TGCAGCGTTTACGGACAGGGCTCCCTCATTGGGGGCTACACCTTC. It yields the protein CSVYGQGSLIGGYTF.

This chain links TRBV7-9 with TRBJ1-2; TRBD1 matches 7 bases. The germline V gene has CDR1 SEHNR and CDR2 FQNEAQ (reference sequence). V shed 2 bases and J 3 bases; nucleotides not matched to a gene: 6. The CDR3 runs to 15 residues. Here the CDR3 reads CASSLRETGYYGYTF. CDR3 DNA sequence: TGTGCCAGCAGCTTAAGGGAGACAGGGTACTATGGCTACACCTTC.

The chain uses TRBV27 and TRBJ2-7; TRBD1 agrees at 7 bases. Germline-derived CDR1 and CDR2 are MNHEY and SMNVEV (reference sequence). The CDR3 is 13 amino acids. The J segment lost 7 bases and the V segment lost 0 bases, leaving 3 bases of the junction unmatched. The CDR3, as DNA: TGTGCCAGCAGTTTATCGAGGACAGGAGAGCAGTACTTC. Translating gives CASSLSRTGEQYF.

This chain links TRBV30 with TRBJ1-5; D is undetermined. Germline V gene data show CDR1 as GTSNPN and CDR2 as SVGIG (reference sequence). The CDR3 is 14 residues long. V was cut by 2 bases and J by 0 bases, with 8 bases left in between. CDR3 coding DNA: TGTGCCTGGAGTTCCAGTAATAGCAATCAGCCCCAGCATTTT. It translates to CAWSSSNSNQPQHF.

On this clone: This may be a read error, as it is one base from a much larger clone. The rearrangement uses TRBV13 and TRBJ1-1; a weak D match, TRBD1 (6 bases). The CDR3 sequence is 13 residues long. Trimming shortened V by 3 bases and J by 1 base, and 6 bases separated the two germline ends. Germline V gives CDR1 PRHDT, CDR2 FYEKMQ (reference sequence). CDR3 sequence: CASSLTGNTEAFF. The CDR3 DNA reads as TGTGCCAGCAGCTTGACAGGGAACACTGAAGCTTTCTTT.

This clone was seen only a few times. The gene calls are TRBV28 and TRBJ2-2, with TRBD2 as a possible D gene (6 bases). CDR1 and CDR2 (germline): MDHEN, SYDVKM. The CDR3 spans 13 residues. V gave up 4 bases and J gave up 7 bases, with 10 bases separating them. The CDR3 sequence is CASSSRLVGELFF. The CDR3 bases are TGTGCCAGCAGTTCTCGACTAGTCGGGGAGCTGTTTTTT.

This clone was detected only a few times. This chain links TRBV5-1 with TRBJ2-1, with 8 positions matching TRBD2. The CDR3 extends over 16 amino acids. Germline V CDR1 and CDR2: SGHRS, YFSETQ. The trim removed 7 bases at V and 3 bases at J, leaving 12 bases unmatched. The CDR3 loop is CASVPAGDVGYNEQFF. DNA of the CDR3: TGCGCCAGCGTGCCAGCGGGGGATGTAGGCTACAATGAGCAGTTCTTC.

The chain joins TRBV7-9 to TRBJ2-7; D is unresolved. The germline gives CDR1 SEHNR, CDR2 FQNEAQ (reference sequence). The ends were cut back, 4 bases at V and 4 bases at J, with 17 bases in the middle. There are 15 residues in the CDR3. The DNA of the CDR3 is TGTGCCAGCAGCTCCACTGGCAGTCCCCCATACGAGCAGTACTTC. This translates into CASSSTGSPPYEQYF.

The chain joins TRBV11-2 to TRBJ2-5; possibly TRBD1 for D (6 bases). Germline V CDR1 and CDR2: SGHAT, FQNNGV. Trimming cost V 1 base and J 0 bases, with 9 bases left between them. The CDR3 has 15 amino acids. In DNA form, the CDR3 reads TGTGCCAGCAGCTTAGTAGGGGGAAACCAAGAGACCCAGTACTTC. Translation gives CASSLVGGNQETQYF.

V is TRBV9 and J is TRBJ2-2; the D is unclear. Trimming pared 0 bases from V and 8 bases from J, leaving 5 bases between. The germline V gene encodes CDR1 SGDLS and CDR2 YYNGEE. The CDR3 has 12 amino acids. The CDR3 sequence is CASSVEGGELFF. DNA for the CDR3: TGTGCCAGCAGCGTAGAAGGGGGGGAGCTGTTTTTT. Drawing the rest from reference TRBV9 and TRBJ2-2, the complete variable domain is DSGVTQTPKHLITATGQRVTLRCSPRSGDLSVYWYQQSLDQGLQFLIQYYNGEERAKGNILERFSAQQFPDLHSELNLSSLELGDSALYFCASSVEGGELFFGEGSRLTVL.

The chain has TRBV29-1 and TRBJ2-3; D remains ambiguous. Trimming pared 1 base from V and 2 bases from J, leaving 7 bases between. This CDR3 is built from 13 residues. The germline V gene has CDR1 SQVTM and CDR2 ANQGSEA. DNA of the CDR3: TGCAGCGTTGAAGGTGAAGCCACAGATACGCAGTATTTT. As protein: CSVEGEATDTQYF.

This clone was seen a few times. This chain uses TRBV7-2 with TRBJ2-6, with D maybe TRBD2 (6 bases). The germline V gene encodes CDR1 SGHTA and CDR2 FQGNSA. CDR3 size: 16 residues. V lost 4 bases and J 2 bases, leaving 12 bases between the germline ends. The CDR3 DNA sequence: TGTGCCAGCAGCTCCCGGGGGTCCGCTGGGGCCAACGTCCTGACTTTC. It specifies CASSSRGSAGANVLTF.

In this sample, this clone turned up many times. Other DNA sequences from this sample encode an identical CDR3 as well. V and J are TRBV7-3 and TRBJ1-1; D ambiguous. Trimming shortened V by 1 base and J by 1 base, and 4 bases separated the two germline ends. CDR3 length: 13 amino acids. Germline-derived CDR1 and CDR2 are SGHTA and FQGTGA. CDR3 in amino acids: CASSLRGNTEAFF. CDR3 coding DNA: TGTGCCAGCAGCTTAAGAGGGAACACTGAAGCTTTCTTT.

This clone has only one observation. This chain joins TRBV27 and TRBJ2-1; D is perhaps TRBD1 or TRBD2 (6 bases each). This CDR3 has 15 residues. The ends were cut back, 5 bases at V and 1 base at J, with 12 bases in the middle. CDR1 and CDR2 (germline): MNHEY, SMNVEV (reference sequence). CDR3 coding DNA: TGTGCCAGCAGTGCACAGGGAGGATCCTACAATGAGCAGTTCTTC. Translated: CASSAQGGSYNEQFF.